This T cell receptor beta chain was profiled in a study of T cell repertoires in cytomegalovirus infection. Study as a whole: Public signatures in TCR beta pointed to CMV infection and matching HLA type. Notes on the study in general: Carriage of CMV together with the relevant HLA was identifiable through cumulative public TCR beta family frequency.

TCRdb analysed the reads with MiXCR anew, one entry per CDR3 protein. The sample consists of some 800,000 distinct CDR3 sequences, under 35% of them appearing once. CDR1 is MNHNS and CDR2 is SASEGT in the germline V gene. The V end lost 1 base, the J end lost 2 bases, and 15 bases lay between the germline ends. This CDR3 contains 17 residues. Ten or more counts support this clonotype. Its cognate antigen is unknown. The sequences come from cultured CD8+ T cells from PBMCs, collected from culture after CMV antigen stimulation. The chain couples TRBV6-1 to TRBJ1-5, with D maybe TRBD1 (5 bases). The sequence came from a human donor in good health (CMV status not recorded). Some clones in this sample may be carry-over from other donors' samples. CDR3: CASSEVAAMGGNQPQHF. The CDR3 coding sequence is TGTGCCAGCAGTGAAGTGGCAGCCATGGGGGGCAATCAGCCCCAGCATTTT.